Listed here are 21 T cell receptor beta chains from one sample, sequenced in a study of blood T cell repertoires in COVID-19. The repertoire was sequenced with immunoSEQ multiplex PCR; TCRdb's copy has only in-frame clones and lacks some. This sample yields a few hundred thousand clones, of which around 91% are seen a single time; around 15% belongs to the top ten. Input material: PBMCs or T cells enriched from blood (not recorded which). The receptors were sampled from a man aged 30-40 years who had been exposed to COVID-19.

This rearrangement joins TRBV27 to TRBJ2-7, with TRBD1 matching 9 bases. Unmatched junction bases numbered 9, after V lost 2 bases and J lost 7 bases. CDR3 size: 15 residues. The V gene's germline CDR1 is MNHEY and CDR2 SMNVEV (reference sequence). The chain's CDR3 is CASSLLGQGLPEQYF. DNA of the CDR3: TGTGCCAGCAGTTTACTGGGACAGGGACTCCCGGAGCAGTACTTC.

V usage is TRBV5-5 and J usage is TRBJ2-2; 11 nucleotides align to TRBD1. Germline CDR1 SGHKS, CDR2 YYEKEE (reference sequence). The CDR3 sequence is 16 residues long. With V trimmed by 4 bases and J by 4 bases, 6 bases remained unmatched. For the CDR3, the DNA is TGTGCCAGCAGCCCAGGACAGGGGGCTGGCACCGGGGAGCTGTTTTTT. Its translation: CASSPGQGAGTGELFF.

The rearrangement links TRBV5-1 to TRBJ1-1, with unresolved D. The CDR3 spans 15 residues. Trimming removed 0 bases at V and 0 bases at J, with 9 bases between. Germline V lookup: CDR1 SGHRS, CDR2 YFSETQ. The CDR3 loop is CASSLVTGVNTEAFF. CDR3 nucleotides: TGCGCCAGCAGCTTGGTAACTGGTGTGAACACTGAAGCTTTCTTT.

The chain couples TRBV7-9 to TRBJ1-2; D unclear. The length of the CDR3 is 13 residues. Germline assignment: CDR1 SEHNR and CDR2 FQNEAQ (reference sequence). V was pared by 1 base and J by 4 bases, with 7 bases between. The CDR3 coding sequence is TGTGCCAGCAGCTTAGGGCAGGTCTATGGCTACACCTTC. It specifies CASSLGQVYGYTF.

The gene calls are TRBV2 and TRBJ2-3; 7 bases are shared with TRBD1. J gave up 2 bases and V 10 bases, and 12 bases lay outside the gene matches. The CDR3 loop spans 15 amino acids. Germline V gene data show CDR1 as SNHLY and CDR2 as FYNNEI. CDR3 in amino acids: CATSVEQGNTDTQYF. CDR3 in DNA: TGTGCCACCTCTGTCGAACAGGGGAACACAGATACGCAGTATTTT.

The V and J genes are TRBV19 and TRBJ2-1; TRBD2 is a possible D gene (6 bases). V shed 5 bases and J shed 6 bases, with 20 bases lying between them. Germline V gives CDR1 LNHDA, CDR2 SQIVND (reference sequence). The CDR3 is made up of 16 amino acids. CDR3 amino acids: CASSLQLADLRNEQFF. The DNA for the CDR3 is TGTGCCAGTAGTCTCCAATTAGCGGACCTCCGCAATGAGCAGTTCTTC. The variable domain in full, with the rest retrieved from reference TRBV19 and TRBJ2-1, is DGGITQSPKYLFRKEGQNVTLSCEQNLNHDAMYWYRQDPGQGLRLIYYSQIVNDFQKGDIAEGYSVSREKKESFPLTVTSAQKNPTAFYLCASSLQLADLRNEQFFGPGTRLTVL.

This clone was found once. The chain employs TRBV7-9 and TRBJ2-1; the match to TRBD2 covers 7 bases. This CDR3 region has 13 residues. Germline assignment: CDR1 SEHNR and CDR2 FQNEAQ (reference sequence). V dropped 0 bases and J dropped 9; count of bases not matched to a gene: 2. The CDR3 reads CASSLAGEGEQFF. The CDR3 DNA follows: TGTGCCAGCAGCTTAGCCGGGGAGGGTGAGCAGTTCTTC.

This clone was seen only once. This chain uses TRBV2 with TRBJ2-7; 8 bases are a match to TRBD1. CDR3 length: 17 amino acids. CDR1 and CDR2 (germline): SNHLY, FYNNEI. Trimming at V came to 1 base and at J to 3 bases, leaving 11 bases not matched to a gene. DNA for the CDR3: TGTGCCAGCAGTGAAGTGGGGGTTGGGACAGGTCGCTACGAGCAGTACTTC. Translated: CASSEVGVGTGRYEQYF. Based on the CDR3 plus reference TRBV2 and TRBJ2-7, the full variable domain is EPEVTQTPSHQVTQMGQEVILRCVPISNHLYFYWYRQILGQKVEFLVSFYNNEISEKSEIFDDQFSVERPDGSNFTLKIRSTKLEDSAMYFCASSEVGVGTGRYEQYFGPGTRLTVT.

Remarks on this clone: The sample holds other DNA sequences that translate to the same CDR3. The chain recombines TRBV6-5 with TRBJ1-2; possibly TRBD1 for D (6 bases). Deletions cut 6 bases from V and 1 base from J, with 9 bases between. Germline lookup yields CDR1 MNHEY and CDR2 SVGAGI. CDR3 length: 13 residues. For the CDR3, the DNA is TGTGCCAGCAGCTTGGACAGTAACTATGGCTACACCTTC. It is translated as CASSLDSNYGYTF.

The CDR3: CASSIGLFQETQYF. CDR3 nucleotides: TGTGCCAGCAGCATAGGACTATTCCAAGAGACCCAGTACTTC. This chain links TRBV5-6 with TRBJ2-5, with D possibly TRBD2 on 6 matching bases. Germline V CDR1 and CDR2: SGHDT, YYEEEE. Trimming shortened V by 4 bases and J by 1 base, and 11 bases separated the two germline ends. This CDR3 has 14 amino acids.

This sequence joins TRBV4-3 and TRBJ2-7; D unclear. The V and J ends lost 0 bases and 3 bases respectively, with 9 bases between them. This CDR3 is built from 14 residues. The germline gives CDR1 LGHNA, CDR2 YSLEER. As DNA, the CDR3 is TGCGCCAGCAGCCAAGATTGGCCCATCTACGAGCAGTACTTC. It specifies CASSQDWPIYEQYF.

This clone is a singleton in its sample. The V and J genes are TRBV4-1 and TRBJ2-7; a possible D gene is TRBD2 (5 bases). Trimming shortened V by 1 base and J by 0 bases, and 13 bases separated the two germline ends. In germline, CDR1 is MGHRA, CDR2 YSYEKL. The CDR3 covers 16 residues. The CDR3 region is CASSQGGSGSSYEQYF. The CDR3 nucleotides are TGCGCCAGCAGCCAAGGTGGATCGGGGTCCTCCTACGAGCAGTACTTC.

This rearrangement joins TRBV9 to TRBJ2-1, with 7 bases identical to TRBD2. V lost 0 bases to trimming and J lost 7 bases; unmatched junction nucleotides: 7. Germline CDR1 and CDR2: SGDLS and YYNGEE. The CDR3 consists of 15 residues. The CDR3 sequence is CASSVGAGRVNEQFF. CDR3 DNA sequence: TGTGCCAGCAGCGTAGGAGCGGGGAGGGTGAATGAGCAGTTCTTC.

The chain combines TRBV14 with TRBJ1-6; 9 bases are a match to TRBD1. V gave up 5 bases and J gave up 9 bases; unmatched junction bases: 11. The germline V gene encodes CDR1 SGHDN and CDR2 FVKESK. The CDR3 loop spans 16 amino acids. DNA for the CDR3: TGTGCCAGCAGCACCACGGGACAGGGACTGGCTTCACCCCTCCACTTT. It is translated as CASSTTGQGLASPLHF.

J is TRBJ1-3 and V is TRBV2, with D tentatively TRBD1 (6 bases). Germline V CDR1 and CDR2: SNHLY, FYNNEI. V was clipped by 7 bases and J by 3 bases, with 13 bases between them. The CDR3 consists of 14 residues. CDR3 nucleotides: TGTGCCAGCACGACAGGCAGGAATGGAAACACCATATATTTT. Amino acids: CASTTGRNGNTIYF.

The chain is built from TRBV30 and TRBJ2-3, with no clear D. This CDR3 contains 14 residues. Germline values: CDR1 GTSNPN, CDR2 SVGIG (reference sequence). With 1 base removed from V and 2 bases from J, the gap between germline ends came to 10 bases. The CDR3 nucleotides read TGTGCCTGGAGTGGACTTGTAATCACAGATACGCAGTATTTT. Amino acid sequence: CAWSGLVITDTQYF.

The V gene is TRBV5-1, the J gene TRBJ2-2; TRBD1 might be the D (5 bases). Trimming shortened V by 4 bases and J by 4 bases, and 8 bases separated the two germline ends. In germline, CDR1 is SGHRS, CDR2 YFSETQ. This CDR3 region has 13 residues. In DNA form, the CDR3 reads TGCGCCAGCAGCGACAGCTCCACCGGGGAGCTGTTTTTT. This gives the protein CASSDSSTGELFF.

The V and J genes are TRBV7-3 and TRBJ2-3; 9 positions agree with TRBD1. This CDR3 spans 16 amino acids. Germline trimming cut 1 base from V and 4 bases from J; bases unmatched to any gene: 6. Germline CDR1 and CDR2: SGHTA and FQGTGA. The CDR3 nucleotides are TGTGCCAGCAGCTTAAGGGGACAGGGTAGCTCAGATACGCAGTATTTT. Amino acids: CASSLRGQGSSDTQYF. Full variable domain (remainder filled in from reference TRBV7-3 and TRBJ2-3): GAGVSQTPSNKVTEKGKYVELRCDPISGHTALYWYRQSLGQGPEFLIYFQGTGAADDSGLPNDRFFAVRPEGSVSTLKIQRTERGDSAVYLCASSLRGQGSSDTQYFGPGTRLTVL.

The chain recombines TRBV10-3 with TRBJ2-3; 8 positions match TRBD1. V lost 4 bases to trimming and J lost 0 bases; unmatched junction nucleotides: 9. Germline-derived CDR1 and CDR2 are ENHRY and SYGVKD. CDR3 size: 17 residues. In nucleotides, the CDR3 is TGTGCCATCAGTGGCCCCGGGGACAGGACTAGCACAGATACGCAGTATTTT. It codes for CAISGPGDRTSTDTQYF.

This rearrangement joins TRBV6-5 to TRBJ1-2; 7 bases are shared with TRBD1. Germline CDR1 is MNHEY and CDR2 is SVGAGI. This CDR3 spans 14 amino acids. Germline trimming cut 5 bases from V and 8 bases from J; bases unmatched to any gene: 11. In DNA, the CDR3 is TGTGCCAGCAGTCCTTCTACAGGGGAGAGGGGCTACACCTTC. Its protein product is CASSPSTGERGYTF.

This chain links TRBV24-1 with TRBJ2-3, with 8 bases that match TRBD2. V lost 4 bases and J lost 3; bases outside the gene matches: 8. This CDR3 has 16 residues. Germline V gene data show CDR1 as KGHDR and CDR2 as SFDVKD. CDR3 in DNA: TGTGCCACCAGTGACTCCTCGGGACTAGTAACAGATACGCAGTATTTT. This sequence encodes CATSDSSGLVTDTQYF.